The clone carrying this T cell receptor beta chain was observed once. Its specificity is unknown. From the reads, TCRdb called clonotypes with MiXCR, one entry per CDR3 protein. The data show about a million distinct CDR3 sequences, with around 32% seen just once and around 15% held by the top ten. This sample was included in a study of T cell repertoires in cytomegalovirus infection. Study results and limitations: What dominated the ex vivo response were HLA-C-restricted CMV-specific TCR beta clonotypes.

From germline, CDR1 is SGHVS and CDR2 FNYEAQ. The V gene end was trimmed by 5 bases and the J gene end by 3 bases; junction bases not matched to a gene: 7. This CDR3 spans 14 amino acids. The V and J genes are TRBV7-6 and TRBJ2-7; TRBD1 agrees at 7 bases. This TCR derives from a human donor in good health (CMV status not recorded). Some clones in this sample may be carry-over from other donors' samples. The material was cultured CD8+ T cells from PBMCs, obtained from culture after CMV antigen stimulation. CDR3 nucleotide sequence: TGTGCCAGCAGCCCCGGGACAGACTACTACGAGCAGTACTTC. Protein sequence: CASSPGTDYYEQYF.